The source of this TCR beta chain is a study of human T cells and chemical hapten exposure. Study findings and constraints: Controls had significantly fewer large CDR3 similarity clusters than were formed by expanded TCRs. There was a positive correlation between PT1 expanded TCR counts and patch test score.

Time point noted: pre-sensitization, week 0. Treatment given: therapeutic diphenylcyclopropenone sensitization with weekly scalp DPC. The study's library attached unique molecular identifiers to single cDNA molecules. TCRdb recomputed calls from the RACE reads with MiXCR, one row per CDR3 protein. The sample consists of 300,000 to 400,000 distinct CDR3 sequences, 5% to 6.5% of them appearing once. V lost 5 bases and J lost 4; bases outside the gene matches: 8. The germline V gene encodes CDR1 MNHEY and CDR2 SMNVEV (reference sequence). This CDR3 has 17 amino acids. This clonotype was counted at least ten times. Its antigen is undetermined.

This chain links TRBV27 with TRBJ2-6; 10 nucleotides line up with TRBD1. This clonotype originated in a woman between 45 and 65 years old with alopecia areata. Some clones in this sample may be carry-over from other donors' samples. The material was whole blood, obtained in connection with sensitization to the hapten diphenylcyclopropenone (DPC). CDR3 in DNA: TGTGCCAGCAGTCGCACCGGGACAGGGGCCGGGGCCAACGTCCTGACTTTC. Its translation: CASSRTGTGAGANVLTF.